This TCR beta chain was obtained from a study of blood T cells in healthy people across ages. The use of a sample-barcoded 5' primer and a J-beta primer mix characterized a second PCR of roughly 6 to 11 cycles. MiXCR, run by TCRdb on the 5' RACE reads, gives a single entry per CDR3 protein. Of more than 1 million distinct CDR3 sequences in the sample, 45% were seen once. The CDR3 sequence is 16 residues long. The germline gives CDR1 SGDLS, CDR2 YYNGEE. With V trimmed by 0 bases and J by 9 bases, 11 bases remained unmatched. The genes are TRBV9 and TRBJ2-4; 8 bases are shared with TRBD2. Sequenced sample: blood. The clonotype was recovered from a woman in her fifties or sixties in good health. DNA of the CDR3: TGTGCCAGCAGCGTAGCCACAGGGATCGCGGGGGGCATTCAGTACTTC. Its protein is CASSVATGIAGGIQYF.